This TCR beta chain stems from a study of shared clonotypes between healthy human individuals. With respect to this clone: Its antigen is undetermined.

Findings of the study overall: Even with large depth, rarefaction showed that sorted-subset sequencing was incomplete.

TCRdb's copy holds only in-frame clones and misses some; the assay was immunoSEQ multiplex PCR. Here the sample spans around 1,000,000 clones, approximately 75% being singletons. Deletions cut 0 bases from V and 10 bases from J, with 13 bases between. The length of the CDR3 is 14 residues. CDR1 and CDR2 (germline): MNHNS, SASEGT. The V gene is TRBV6-1, the J gene TRBJ2-1; perhaps TRBD1 as D (5 bases). The receptor comes from a man between 18 and 35 years old in good health. Some clones in this sample may be carry-over from other donors' samples. Sequenced sample: memory CD4+ T cells from PBMCs. Subset defined: CD45RA-negative fraction. In nucleotides, the CDR3 is TGTGCCAGCAGTGAAGCGCTCCAGGGCCGGGAGCAGTTCTTC. Protein: CASSEALQGREQFF.